This T cell receptor beta chain appears in the sequencing data of a study of T cell repertoires in cytomegalovirus infection. This CDR3 has 13 amino acids. V lost 2 bases and J 4 bases, leaving 8 bases between the germline ends. The V gene's germline CDR1 is SEHNR and CDR2 FQNEAQ (reference sequence). TCRdb independently ran MiXCR on the reads; one entry per CDR3 protein. The top ten hold 34% of the sample, which has around 120,000 distinct CDR3 sequences, 20% to 30% seen once. This clonotype was picked up many times. The antigen remains unidentified. The TCR was taken from a human donor in good health (CMV status not recorded). Some clones in this sample may be carry-over from other donors' samples. The chain couples TRBV7-9 to TRBJ1-1; D is uncertain. The specimen was PBMCs, sequenced either directly or after in vitro stimulation (not recorded which). The CDR3: CASSLLDGTEAFF. As DNA, the CDR3 is TGTGCCAGCAGCTTATTGGATGGCACTGAAGCTTTCTTT.